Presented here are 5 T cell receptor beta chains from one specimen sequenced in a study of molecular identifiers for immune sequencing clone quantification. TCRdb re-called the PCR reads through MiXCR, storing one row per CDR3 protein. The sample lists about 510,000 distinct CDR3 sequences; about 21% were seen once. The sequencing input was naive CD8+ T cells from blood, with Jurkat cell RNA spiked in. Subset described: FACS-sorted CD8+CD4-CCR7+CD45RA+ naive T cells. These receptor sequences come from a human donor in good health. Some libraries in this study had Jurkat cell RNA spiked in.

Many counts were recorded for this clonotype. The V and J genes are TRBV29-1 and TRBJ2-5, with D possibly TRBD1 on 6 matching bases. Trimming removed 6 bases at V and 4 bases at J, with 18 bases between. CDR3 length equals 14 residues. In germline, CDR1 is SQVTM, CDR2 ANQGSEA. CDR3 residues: CSVDTDSSGETQYF. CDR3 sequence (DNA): TGCAGCGTAGACACGGACAGCTCCGGAGAGACCCAGTACTTC.

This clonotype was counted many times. The DNA for the CDR3 is TGTGCCAGCACCCCGGGACTAGCGGTCCAAGAGACCCAGTACTTC. This sequence encodes CASTPGLAVQETQYF. J is TRBJ2-5 and V is TRBV2; TRBD2 aligns across 11 bases. The length of the CDR3 is 15 residues. Trimming cost V 7 bases and J 1 base; bases outside gene matches: 5. From germline, CDR1 is SNHLY and CDR2 FYNNEI.

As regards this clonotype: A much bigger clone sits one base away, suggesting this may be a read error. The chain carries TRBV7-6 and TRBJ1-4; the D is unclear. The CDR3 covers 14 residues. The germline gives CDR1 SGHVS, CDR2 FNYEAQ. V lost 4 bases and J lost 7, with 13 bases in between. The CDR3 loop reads CASSSVLDGEKLFF. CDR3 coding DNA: TGTGCCAGCAGCTCAGTTTTGGACGGTGAAAAACTGTTTTTT.

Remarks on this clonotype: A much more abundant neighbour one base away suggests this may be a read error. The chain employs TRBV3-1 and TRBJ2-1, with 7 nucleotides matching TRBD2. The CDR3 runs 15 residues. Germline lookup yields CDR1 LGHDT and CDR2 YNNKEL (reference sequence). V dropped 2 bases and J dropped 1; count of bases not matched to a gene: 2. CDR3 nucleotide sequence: TGTGCCAGCAGCCAACTAGCGGTTTCCTACAATGAGCAGTTCTTC. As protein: CASSQLAVSYNEQFF.

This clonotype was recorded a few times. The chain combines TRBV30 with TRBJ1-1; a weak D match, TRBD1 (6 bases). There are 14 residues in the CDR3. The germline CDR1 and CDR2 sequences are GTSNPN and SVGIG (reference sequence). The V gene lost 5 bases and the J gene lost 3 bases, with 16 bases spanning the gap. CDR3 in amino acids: CAWLLEGVDTEAFF. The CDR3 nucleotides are TGTGCCTGGTTACTCGAGGGGGTGGACACTGAAGCTTTCTTT.